This T cell receptor beta chain was identified during a study of blood T cells in healthy people across ages. Points from the study as a whole: While age rose, TCR beta diversity per million T cells dropped in a roughly linear way. Those diversity estimates obtained from one million T cells were thought to be underestimates.

Details on this clonotype: Its antigen remains unknown.

A sample-barcoded 5' primer and a J-beta primer mix were used in a second PCR of about 7 to 11 cycles. TCRdb redid the calling of the 5' RACE reads with MiXCR, one entry per CDR3 protein. This table has some 1.6 million distinct CDR3 sequences, roughly a third appearing once. Isolated PBMCs totaled at least 6 million in each sample. CDR3 length: 16 amino acids. Trimming cost V 0 bases and J 7 bases; bases outside gene matches: 6. Germline-derived CDR1 and CDR2 are MNHEY and SMNVEV (reference sequence). Sequenced: blood. The TCR sequence derives from a woman aged 25-40 years in good health. The chain uses TRBV27 and TRBJ2-1; 10 bases map to TRBD2. CDR3 loop: CASSLSASGSGNEQFF. The CDR3 DNA follows: TGTGCCAGCAGTTTATCCGCTAGCGGGAGTGGTAATGAGCAGTTCTTC.